These T cell receptor beta chains were read from a single sample in a study of T cell changes during pregnancy in multiple sclerosis. Sequenced by immunoSEQ multiplex PCR; TCRdb stores in-frame clones only, minus some. Of under 55,000 clones listed, roughly 93% are singletons. Sample: peripheral blood, taken in the second trimester of pregnancy. Receptors were obtained from a female donor with multiple sclerosis, enrolled in a pregnancy study. Each CDR3 is given with its conserved first and last residue. The D gene is left open where the match is weak. Expanded clones are given a class, and other clones once, few, many or no size at all.

V	D	size	J	DNA	CDR3
TRBV18	TRBD2	NA	TRBJ2-3	TGTGCCAGCTCAACCGGACTAGCGGAGGGGATAGATACGCAGTATTTT	CASSTGLAEGIDTQYF
TRBV6-6	TRBD2	NA	TRBJ2-3	TGTGCCAGCAGCCCACGGACTAGCGGGACAGATACGCAGTATTTT	CASSPRTSGTDTQYF
TRBV7-2	TRBD2	NA	TRBJ2-7	TGTGCCAGCAGCTTAGGGTCGACTAGCGGGGTTTCTCCCTACGAGCAGTACTTC	CASSLGSTSGVSPYEQYF
TRBV4-1	NA	NA	TRBJ2-7	TGCGCCAGCAGCCAGGACAGCATCTACGAGCAGTACTTC	CASSQDSIYEQYF
TRBV6-5	NA	NA	TRBJ2-5	TGTGCCAGCAGTCCGCTAGTTCCGGAGACCCAGTACTTC	CASSPLVPETQYF
TRBV12-5	NA	NA	TRBJ1-3	TGTGCTAGTGGTCTCGGAAACACCATATATTTT	CASGLGNTIYF
TRBV7-2	TRBD2	NA	TRBJ2-7	TGTGCCAGCAGCTTATCGGCTAGCGGGAGCTACGAGCAGTACTTC	CASSLSASGSYEQYF
TRBV2	NA	NA	TRBJ1-2	TGTGCCAGCAGTGCGAATACTCCCAGGGGCTATGGCTACACCTTC	CASSANTPRGYGYTF
TRBV4-3	NA	NA	TRBJ2-7	TGCGCCAGCAGCCAGGACCAGGGCGCGTCCGAGCAGTACTTC	CASSQDQGASEQYF
TRBV9	TRBD2	NA	TRBJ2-5	TGTGCCAGCAGCGTAGAGCCAGCGGGAGGGCCTGAGACCCAGTACTTC	CASSVEPAGGPETQYF
TRBV5-4	TRBD1	NA	TRBJ1-1	TGTGCCAGCAGCTTGGGAGGGGGACAGGGGTTCACTGAAGCTTTCTTT	CASSLGGGQGFTEAFF
TRBV29-1	NA	few	TRBJ2-5	TGCAGCGTGGGGAGGACCCTGAGTGGGGAGACCCAGTACTTC	CSVGRTLSGETQYF
TRBV7-2	TRBD2	NA	TRBJ2-7	TGTGCCAGCAGCCCCCGGTGGCCAGCGGGGAACGAGCAGTACTTC	CASSPRWPAGNEQYF
TRBV15	NA	NA	TRBJ2-7	TGTGCCACCAGCAGAGAACCCGACAGGCGGTTGGAGCAGTACTTC	CATSREPDRRLEQYF
TRBV4-1	NA	NA	TRBJ2-3	TGCGCCAGCAGCCAGAGAGGAATAGATAAAGATACGCAGTATTTT	CASSQRGIDKDTQYF
TRBV5-1	NA	NA	TRBJ2-3	TGCGCCAGCAGCCGGGTGGGCGGGCCAGATACGCAGTATTTT	CASSRVGGPDTQYF
TRBV25-1	NA	NA	TRBJ2-1	TGTGCCAGCAGTGGAACTCCGACTAGCTACAATGAGCAGTTCTTC	CASSGTPTSYNEQFF
TRBV27	NA	NA	TRBJ2-1	TGTGCCAGCAGTTTCGGCCGGGACTATGAGCAGTTCTTC	CASSFGRDYEQFF
TRBV7-9	NA	NA	TRBJ2-7	TGTGCCAGCAGCGGGGGGAGACCCTACGAGCAGTACTTC	CASSGGRPYEQYF
TRBV11-2	NA	NA	TRBJ2-3	TGTGCCAGCACTGCGTTAGATCAGGGCACAGATACGCAGTATTTT	CASTALDQGTDTQYF
TRBV13	NA	once	TRBJ1-1	TGTGCCAGCAGCTCCCCACGACAGCCTGAAGCTTTCTTT	CASSSPRQPEAFF
TRBV5-1	NA	NA	TRBJ2-1	TGCGCCAGCAGCTTGGAGGGAGGCTTTCTTGATGAGCAGTTCTTC	CASSLEGGFLDEQFF
TRBV28	TRBD1	NA	TRBJ2-7	TGTGCCAGCAGTTTCCTTCGGGACAGGGTATACGAGCAGTACTTC	CASSFLRDRVYEQYF
TRBV13	TRBD2	NA	TRBJ2-1	TGTGCCAGCAGCTTATATTTACGGACTAGCGGGAAAGGCTCCTACAATGAGCAGTTCTTC	CASSLYLRTSGKGSYNEQFF
TRBV5-4	NA	NA	TRBJ1-2	TGTGCCAGCAGTAAACAGGGATCTAACTATGGCTACACCTTC	CASSKQGSNYGYTF
TRBV7-2	NA	NA	TRBJ2-7	TGTGCCAGCAGCTTAGAACTGGGGAGCTCCTACGAGCAGTACTTC	CASSLELGSSYEQYF
TRBV9	NA	NA	TRBJ2-1	TGTGCCAGCAGCGTAGTTAGCGAATACAATGAGCAGTTCTTC	CASSVVSEYNEQFF
TRBV2	TRBD1	NA	TRBJ2-3	TGTGCCAGCACCGGACAGGGGCTTCCTAGCACAGATACGCAGTATTTT	CASTGQGLPSTDTQYF
TRBV15	NA	NA	TRBJ1-3	TGTGCCACCAGCAGAGGAGAACAGGGAAACACCATATATTTT	CATSRGEQGNTIYF
TRBV27	NA	NA	TRBJ2-7	TGTGCCAGCAGTCACGGGGACTACGAGCAGTACTTC	CASSHGDYEQYF
TRBV19	NA	NA	TRBJ2-1	TGTGCCAGTAGTATTAGAATTATCTACAATGAGCAGTTCTTC	CASSIRIIYNEQFF
TRBV7-2	NA	NA	TRBJ2-3	TGTGCCAGCAGCCCAAACAAACTAGCAGATACGCAGTATTTT	CASSPNKLADTQYF
TRBV10-3	TRBD1	NA	TRBJ2-7	TGTGCCACCAACCTGGGCCGACAGGGGGCCTACGAGCAGTACTTC	CATNLGRQGAYEQYF
TRBV6-6	NA	NA	TRBJ1-5	TGTGCCAGCAGTTACCGCGGCGGAGACAATCAGCCCCAGCATTTT	CASSYRGGDNQPQHF